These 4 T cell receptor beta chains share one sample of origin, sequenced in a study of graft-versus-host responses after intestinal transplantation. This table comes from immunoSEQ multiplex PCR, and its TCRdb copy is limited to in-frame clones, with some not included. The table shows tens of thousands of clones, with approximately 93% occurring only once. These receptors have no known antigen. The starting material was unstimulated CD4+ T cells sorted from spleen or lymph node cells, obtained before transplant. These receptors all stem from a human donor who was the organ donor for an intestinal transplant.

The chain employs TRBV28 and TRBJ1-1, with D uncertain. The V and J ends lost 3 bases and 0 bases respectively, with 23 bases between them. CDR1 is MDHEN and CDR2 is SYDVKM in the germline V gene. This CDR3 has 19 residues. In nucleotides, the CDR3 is TGTGCCAGCAGTTTCAGTTTAGCGTCCGACATGACCATGAACACTGAAGCTTTCTTT. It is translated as CASSFSLASDMTMNTEAFF. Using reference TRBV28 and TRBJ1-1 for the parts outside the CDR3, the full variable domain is DVKVTQSSRYLVKRTGEKVFLECVQDMDHENMFWYRQDPGLGLRLIYFSYDVKMKEKGDIPEGYSVSREKKERFSLILESASTNQTSMYLCASSFSLASDMTMNTEAFFGQGTRLTVV.

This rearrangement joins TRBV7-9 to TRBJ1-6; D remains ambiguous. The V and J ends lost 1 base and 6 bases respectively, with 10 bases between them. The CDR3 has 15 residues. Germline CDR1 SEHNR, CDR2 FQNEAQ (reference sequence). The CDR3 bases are TGTGCCAGCAGCTTAGTTCCGGGGAGTAATTCACCCCTCCACTTT. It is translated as CASSLVPGSNSPLHF.

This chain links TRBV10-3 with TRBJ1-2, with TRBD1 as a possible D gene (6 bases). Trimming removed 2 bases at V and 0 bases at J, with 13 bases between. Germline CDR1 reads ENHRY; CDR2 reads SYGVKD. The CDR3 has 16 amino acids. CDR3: CAISETYRTANYGYTF. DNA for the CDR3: TGTGCCATCAGTGAGACTTATCGGACAGCTAACTATGGCTACACCTTC.

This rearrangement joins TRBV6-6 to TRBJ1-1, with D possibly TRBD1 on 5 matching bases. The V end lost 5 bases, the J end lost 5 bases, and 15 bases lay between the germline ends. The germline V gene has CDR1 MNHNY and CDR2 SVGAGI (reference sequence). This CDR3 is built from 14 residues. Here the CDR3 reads CASSVSWGRTEAFF. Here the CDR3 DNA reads TGTGCCAGCAGTGTTTCGTGGGGGAGGACTGAAGCTTTCTTT.